This T cell receptor beta chain was sequenced for a study of spatial heterogeneity in lung cancer. Study-level points and caveats: Tumor mutation count correlated with how many alpha and beta TCRs expanded intratumorally.

TCRdb fed the 5' RACE reads into MiXCR, producing one record per CDR3 protein. The table records about 100,000 distinct CDR3 sequences, roughly 4.5% of them present only once. This clonotype was seen at least ten times. Its antigen is undetermined. V lost 1 base and J lost 5, with 3 bases in between. Germline assignment: CDR1 SEHNR and CDR2 FQNEAQ (reference sequence). The CDR3 has 12 residues. The time point here: sample taken at primary tumor resection. The chain combines TRBV7-9 with TRBJ1-5; D uncertain. The TCR originated in a male donor with early-stage non-small cell lung cancer. The sequencing here drew on lung tumor tissue, taken at surgery. This CDR3 reads CASSLGDQPQHF. In nucleotides, the CDR3 is TGTGCCAGCAGCTTAGGGGATCAGCCCCAGCATTTT. Drawing the rest from reference TRBV7-9 and TRBJ1-5, the complete variable domain is DTGVSQNPRHKITKRGQNVTFRCDPISEHNRLYWYRQTLGQGPEFLTYFQNEAQLEKSRLLSDRFSAERPKGSFSTLEIQRTEQGDSAMYLCASSLGDQPQHFGDGTRLSIL.